This T cell receptor beta chain comes out of a study of T cells after posttransplantation cyclophosphamide. The study, taken as a whole, reports: After PTCy, TRB diversity resembled that of CNI/methotrexate controls.

Some clones are missing from TCRdb's copy, which holds only in-frame ones; the method was immunoSEQ multiplex PCR. The sample lists over 20,000 clones, approximately 83% occurring once. Trimming stripped 3 bases from V and 4 bases from J, with 16 bases between. The CDR3 has 16 residues. Germline assignment: CDR1 SGDLS and CDR2 YYNGEE. A word on this clone: Antigen unknown.

Sampled 1 year posttransplant, controls received myeloablative marrow transplants, methotrexate and a calcineurin inhibitor. The clonotype comes from a female patient in her 30s who received an allogeneic stem cell transplant from an unrelated donor, was CMV-positive, and had acute and chronic GVHD. Some T cells may originate from the graft donor. Sequencing was performed on PBMCs, taken 350 to 400 days after allogeneic stem cell transplant with calcineurin inhibitor and methotrexate. The rearrangement links TRBV9 to TRBJ2-2, with D maybe TRBD1 (7 bases). CDR3 in amino acids: CASSARRDSSTGELFF. CDR3 coding DNA: TGTGCCAGCAGCGCGCGGCGGGACAGCTCCACCGGGGAGCTGTTTTTT. The full variable domain, in which reference TRBV9 and TRBJ2-2 provide the parts outside the CDR3, is DSGVTQTPKHLITATGQRVTLRCSPRSGDLSVYWYQQSLDQGLQFLIQYYNGEERAKGNILERFSAQQFPDLHSELNLSSLELGDSALYFCASSARRDSSTGELFFGEGSRLTVL.